This T cell receptor beta chain appears in the sequencing data of a study of T cell changes during pregnancy in multiple sclerosis. The CDR3 is made up of 14 amino acids. The V end was cut by 7 bases, the J end by 3 bases, with 13 bases between. Germline loops: CDR1 WNHNN, CDR2 SYGVQD (reference sequence). Only a few counts were recorded for this clone. The assay was immunoSEQ multiplex PCR, and TCRdb's table has in-frame clones only and misses some. The sample has 25,000 to 30,000 clones, 89% seen once; the top ten hold 0.65% to 0.9%. The chain joins TRBV10-1 to TRBJ1-5; TRBD1 is a possible D gene (6 bases). The receptor was derived from a female donor with multiple sclerosis, enrolled in a pregnancy study. This sample comprised CD4+ T cells from peripheral blood mononuclear cells, obtained in the second trimester of pregnancy. CDR3 DNA: TGCGCCAGCACCATGGGACACTTCAATCAGCCCCAGCATTTT. As protein: CASTMGHFNQPQHF.